This T cell receptor (beta chain) was obtained from a study of blood T cell repertoires in COVID-19. In the study overall: Samples representing acute and convalescent COVID-19 were sourced from the United States, Italy and Spain. Nucleic acid was either cDNA or gDNA, and it came from T cells, B-cell-depleted T cells, or PBMCs.

In the authors' methods: By means of reference gene primer amplification, nucleated cell counts were estimated. Sequenced by immunoSEQ multiplex PCR; TCRdb stores in-frame clones only, minus some. For V, J and clone size, that table is used; D and trimming come from the DNA. The profile shows about 160,000 clones, about 85% of them singletons. The sample holds one count of this clone. The same CDR3 arises from other DNA sequences in this sample as well. This CDR3 comprises 15 residues. Trimming cost V 6 bases and J 2 bases; bases outside gene matches: 6. Germline CDR1 reads KGHSH; CDR2 reads LQKENI. Sequencing used peripheral blood. This receptor was taken from a man aged 35 to 55 with acute or convalescent COVID-19. V is TRBV18 and J is TRBJ1-3, with 8 bases fitting TRBD1. CDR3 region: CASSLDRGAGNTIYF. The CDR3 region has the DNA TGTGCCAGCTCCCTAGACAGGGGCGCTGGAAACACCATATATTTT.